These 30 T cell receptor beta chains share one sample of origin, sequenced in a study of PD-L1 blockade in urothelial cancer. Measured with immunoSEQ multiplex PCR; TCRdb has only the in-frame clones, and not every one. The sample shows under 95,000 clones, about 83% of them seen only once. The sample's time point: pretreatment peripheral blood. Here the sequenced sample was PBMCs, taken around atezolizumab (anti-PD-L1) treatment. These receptors were collected from a man in his sixties with urothelial cancer.

The chain has TRBV6-5 and TRBJ2-3; D possibly corresponds to TRBD1 (6 bases). This CDR3 spans 14 amino acids. The V and J ends lost 5 bases and 2 bases respectively, with 11 bases between them. The germline CDR1 and CDR2 sequences are MNHEY and SVGAGI. CDR3 bases: TGTGCCAGCAGTGGGTACAGGGTCACAGATACGCAGTATTTT. As protein: CASSGYRVTDTQYF.

This clone occurred once. The V and J genes are TRBV28 and TRBJ1-2; 11 bases align to TRBD1. Germline V gene data show CDR1 as MDHEN and CDR2 as SYDVKM. This CDR3 comprises 14 residues. With 5 bases clipped from V and 8 bases from J, the junction kept 7 bases outside the gene matches. Written as DNA, the CDR3 is TGTGCCAGCAGTGACCGGACAGGGGGCCGGGGCTACACCTTC. It codes for CASSDRTGGRGYTF.

The chain is built from TRBV4-3 and TRBJ2-7; weak D call: TRBD1 (6 bases). Per the germline V gene, CDR1 is LGHNA and CDR2 is YSLEER. The CDR3 has 14 amino acids. V was cut by 0 bases and J by 1 base, with 7 bases left in between. The CDR3 loop reads CASSQERGSYEQYF. The CDR3, as DNA: TGCGCCAGCAGCCAAGAGAGGGGGTCCTACGAGCAGTACTTC.

The chain has TRBV6-5 and TRBJ2-1; TRBD1 aligns across 7 bases. Trimming cost V 2 bases and J 3 bases; bases outside gene matches: 4. The CDR3 length is 15 residues. The V gene's germline CDR1 is MNHEY and CDR2 SVGAGI. CDR3 DNA: TGTGCCAGCAGTTACAGGGGACAGATCTACAATGAGCAGTTCTTC. Residues: CASSYRGQIYNEQFF.

The genes are TRBV6-1 and TRBJ1-2; TRBD1 aligns across 8 bases. Germline CDR1 MNHNS, CDR2 SASEGT. The CDR3 runs to 15 residues. Trimming at V came to 0 bases and at J to 14 bases, leaving 14 bases not matched to a gene. The CDR3 DNA follows: TGTGCCAGCAGTGAAGCTTCGAATGGACAGGGACGTGAAACCTTC. Amino acids: CASSEASNGQGRETF.

Points on this clone: The sample holds other DNA sequences that translate to the same CDR3. The chain recombines TRBV29-1 with TRBJ2-3; 13 bases are a match to TRBD2. The germline V gene has CDR1 SQVTM and CDR2 ANQGSEA. Losses at the gene ends were 3 bases for V and 0 bases for J; bases not matched to a gene: 3. The CDR3 contains 16 residues. CDR3: CSVDGLAGDSTDTQYF. Written as DNA, the CDR3 is TGCAGCGTTGATGGACTAGCGGGAGACAGCACAGATACGCAGTATTTT.

The chain joins TRBV7-2 to TRBJ2-7, with 10 bases that match TRBD2. CDR1 is SGHTA and CDR2 is FQGNSA in the germline V gene. Trimming removed 5 bases from V and 2 bases from J; junction bases left unmatched: 6. This CDR3 has 15 residues. The CDR3 nucleotides read TGTGCCAGCAGCGGGGGGACTAGCGTGCCCTACGAGCAGTACTTC. Translation gives CASSGGTSVPYEQYF.

The rearrangement links TRBV2 to TRBJ2-5, with D tentatively TRBD1 (6 bases). This CDR3 is 15 amino acids long. Deletions cut 6 bases from V and 5 bases from J, with 19 bases between. CDR1 is SNHLY, CDR2 FYNNEI, per germline. The CDR3, as DNA: TGTGCCAGCAGCTTGACAGGCCCTACTCGGGAGACCCAGTACTTC. It yields the protein CASSLTGPTRETQYF.

The CDR3 region has the DNA TGTGCCAGCAGCTTAGGGTCGACGGGTAGCAATCAGCCCCAGCATTTT. Amino acid sequence: CASSLGSTGSNQPQHF. The chain carries TRBV7-8 and TRBJ1-5; no clear D. V dropped 1 base and J dropped 0 bases, with 10 bases sitting between them. CDR1 is SGHVS and CDR2 is FQNEAQ in the germline V gene. There are 16 residues in the CDR3.

The gene calls are TRBV15 and TRBJ2-1; 10 bases line up with TRBD2. Losses at the gene ends were 7 bases for V and 8 bases for J; bases not matched to a gene: 11. This CDR3 contains 15 residues. Germline V gene sequence: CDR1 LNHNV, CDR2 YYDKDF (reference sequence). CDR3 residues: CATTVRGAGGDEQFF. Written as DNA, the CDR3 is TGTGCCACCACCGTAAGGGGAGCGGGAGGGGATGAGCAGTTCTTC. Full variable domain (rest looked up from reference TRBV15 and TRBJ2-1): DAMVIQNPRYQVTQFGKPVTLSCSQTLNHNVMYWYQQKSSQAPKLLFHYYDKDFNNEADTPDNFQSRRPNTSFCFLDIRSPGLGDTAMYLCATTVRGAGGDEQFFGPGTRLTVL.

The chain uses TRBV19 and TRBJ2-5; perhaps TRBD1 as D (5 bases). This CDR3 is 13 amino acids long. Germline loops: CDR1 LNHDA, CDR2 SQIVND (reference sequence). Trimming pared 5 bases from V and 5 bases from J, leaving 12 bases between. CDR3 loop: CASSGQGTETQYF. For the CDR3, the DNA is TGTGCCAGTAGTGGGCAGGGCACCGAGACCCAGTACTTC.

The V call is TRBV4-3, the J call TRBJ2-3; D is unresolved. V shed 1 base and J shed 1 base, with 6 bases lying between them. The CDR3 extends over 14 amino acids. CDR1 is LGHNA, CDR2 YSLEER, per germline. The CDR3 DNA reads TGCGCCAGCAGCCAAGGAGTAGGCACAGATACGCAGTATTTT. The encoded protein is CASSQGVGTDTQYF.

V gene TRBV7-2 combines with J gene TRBJ2-7; D possibly corresponds to TRBD1 (6 bases). In germline, CDR1 is SGHTA, CDR2 FQGNSA. V lost 3 bases to trimming and J lost 5 bases, with 11 bases between them. The CDR3 has 13 amino acids. The DNA of the CDR3 is TGTGCCAGCAGCTTGGCAGGGGACAACGAGCAGTACTTC. The encoded protein is CASSLAGDNEQYF.

This chain links TRBV5-1 with TRBJ1-4, with a tentative D call TRBD1 (5 bases). From germline, CDR1 is SGHRS and CDR2 YFSETQ. The CDR3 consists of 15 residues. V lost 0 bases and J lost 8, with 14 bases in between. The CDR3 region has the DNA TGCGCCAGCAGCTTGGCCCCGCAGGGTGGCGAAAAACTGTTTTTT. Translated: CASSLAPQGGEKLFF.

V and J are TRBV7-2 and TRBJ1-3, with D possibly being TRBD1 (5 bases). The CDR3 is 13 residues long. The V and J ends lost 2 bases and 7 bases respectively, with 9 bases between them. Germline V gives CDR1 SGHTA, CDR2 FQGNSA. CDR3 bases: TGTGCCAGCAGCTTATTGGGGGGGAACACCATATATTTT. Translating it yields CASSLLGGNTIYF.

The gene calls are TRBV5-4 and TRBJ2-3; D remains unclear. Germline CDR1 is SGHNT and CDR2 is YYREEE (reference sequence). The CDR3 is made up of 15 amino acids. V lost 0 bases and J 2 bases, leaving 10 bases between the germline ends. The CDR3 loop is CASSLGGGNTDTQYF. The CDR3 DNA sequence: TGTGCCAGCAGCTTGGGAGGCGGTAACACAGATACGCAGTATTTT.

The chain is built from TRBV5-1 and TRBJ2-5; D remains ambiguous. CDR1 is SGHRS, CDR2 YFSETQ, per germline. The CDR3 extends over 14 amino acids. V lost 0 bases and J 4 bases, leaving 10 bases between the germline ends. For the CDR3, the DNA is TGCGCCAGCAGCTTGGGGGCCAGGCGAGAGACCCAGTACTTC. Its protein is CASSLGARRETQYF.

This clone was picked up one time. The chain is built from TRBV6-5 and TRBJ2-7, with TRBD2 matching 11 bases. From germline, CDR1 is MNHEY and CDR2 SVGAGI. J was trimmed by 4 bases and V by 2 bases; bases with no gene match: 4. The length of the CDR3 is 15 residues. The CDR3 bases are TGTGCCAGCAGTTACGGGTCTAGCGGGAGGTACGAGCAGTACTTC. Translation: CASSYGSSGRYEQYF.

The chain's CDR3 is CASSSTSGGLPTKEQFF. CDR3 sequence (DNA): TGTGCCAGCAGCTCCACTAGCGGGGGCCTCCCTACAAAGGAGCAGTTCTTC. The chain uses TRBV7-9 and TRBJ2-1; 11 bases are a match to TRBD2. Germline CDR1 SEHNR, CDR2 FQNEAQ (reference sequence). The V and J ends lost 4 bases and 10 bases, in that order; junction bases with no gene match: 15. The CDR3 length is 17 residues.

This CDR3 is CASSLDRGYGELFF. The CDR3 DNA reads as TGTGCCAGCAGCTTAGATCGGGGATACGGGGAGCTGTTTTTT. The chain carries TRBV11-2 and TRBJ2-2, with TRBD2 as a possible D gene (5 bases). Germline assignment: CDR1 SGHAT and CDR2 FQNNGV. This CDR3 contains 14 residues. Trimming pared 0 bases from V and 7 bases from J, leaving 9 bases between.

The table lists this clone with a count of one. The chain combines TRBV29-1 with TRBJ2-7; no clear D. The CDR3 sequence is 11 residues long. Germline loops: CDR1 SQVTM, CDR2 ANQGSEA. V dropped 4 bases and J dropped 4 bases, with 8 bases sitting between them. DNA for the CDR3: TGCAGCGTTGTTATCTCTTACGAGCAGTACTTC. Its protein product is CSVVISYEQYF.

This chain joins TRBV9 and TRBJ2-1, with a possible D match to TRBD2 (5 bases). This CDR3 is built from 12 residues. Germline lookup yields CDR1 SGDLS and CDR2 YYNGEE. Trimming shortened V by 4 bases and J by 8 bases, and 10 bases separated the two germline ends. CDR3: CASSPGSDEQFF. Written as DNA, the CDR3 is TGTGCCAGCAGCCCCGGTAGCGATGAGCAGTTCTTC.

V and J are TRBV5-1 and TRBJ2-1, with D tentatively TRBD2 (5 bases). The CDR3 consists of 15 residues. Germline CDR1 and CDR2: SGHRS and YFSETQ. Trimming shortened V by 2 bases and J by 6 bases, and 15 bases separated the two germline ends. CDR3 residues: CASSFWGIEGNEQFF. CDR3 in DNA: TGCGCCAGCAGCTTTTGGGGTATCGAGGGCAATGAGCAGTTCTTC.

CDR3 in DNA: TGTGCCATCAGCCCGGGAGGACTGAGCACAGATACGCAGTATTTT. Translating gives CAISPGGLSTDTQYF. V is TRBV10-3 and J is TRBJ2-3, with TRBD2 identical over 7 bases. The junction had 6 bases not matched to a gene; V was cut back by 6 bases and J by 0 bases. Germline V gene lookup returns CDR1 ENHRY and CDR2 SYGVKD. This CDR3 contains 15 residues.

V gene TRBV28 combines with J gene TRBJ1-2, with D possibly matching TRBD1 (6 bases). V shed 3 bases and J shed 7 bases, with 12 bases lying between them. The CDR3 length is 13 residues. Germline V gene lookup returns CDR1 MDHEN and CDR2 SYDVKM. Written as DNA, the CDR3 is TGTGCCAGCAGTTTCTCAGGGGAAGGTGGCTACACCTTC. Its translation is CASSFSGEGGYTF.

This chain joins TRBV6-5 and TRBJ2-7; 7 nucleotides line up with TRBD2. The CDR3 runs 14 residues. Germline V CDR1 and CDR2: MNHEY, SVGAGI. Germline trimming cut 0 bases from V and 4 bases from J; bases unmatched to any gene: 3. CDR3 sequence (DNA): TGTGCCAGCAGTTACTCGGGGAGGGGTTACGAGCAGTACTTC. Its translation: CASSYSGRGYEQYF.

The chain combines TRBV6-5 with TRBJ1-3, with D possibly matching TRBD1 (6 bases). Germline CDR1 MNHEY, CDR2 SVGAGI. The CDR3 is 14 residues long. V lost 6 bases, J lost 0 bases, and 9 bases lay in between. The CDR3 is CASRSGASGNTIYF. The CDR3 bases are TGTGCCAGCAGGTCAGGGGCCTCTGGAAACACCATATATTTT.

The rearrangement uses TRBV5-1 and TRBJ2-5; tentative D call: TRBD1 (6 bases). Germline lookup yields CDR1 SGHRS and CDR2 YFSETQ. CDR3 length equals 15 residues. V was cut by 0 bases and J by 3 bases, with 12 bases left in between. In DNA form, the CDR3 reads TGCGCCAGCAGCTTGGTGGTGGGGGCTAAAGAGACCCAGTACTTC. Protein product: CASSLVVGAKETQYF.

This rearrangement joins TRBV25-1 to TRBJ2-1; 9 nucleotides align to TRBD1. J was trimmed by 4 bases and V by 3 bases; bases with no gene match: 4. Germline-derived CDR1 and CDR2 are MGHDK and SYGVNS. The CDR3 has 15 amino acids. CDR3 nucleotides: TGTGCCAGCAGTGATCGTGGGACAGGGTACAATGAGCAGTTCTTC. It encodes CASSDRGTGYNEQFF.

The rearrangement joins TRBV6-1 to TRBJ2-4; D is possibly TRBD1 (6 bases). CDR3 length: 14 residues. Germline V CDR1 and CDR2: MNHNS, SASEGT. V dropped 6 bases and J dropped 4 bases, with 13 bases sitting between them. CDR3 sequence (DNA): TGTGCCAGCAGCGACCCAACAGGGAAAAACATTCAGTACTTC. As protein: CASSDPTGKNIQYF.